This TCR beta chain was captured by sequencing in a study of blood T cell repertoires in COVID-19. Study as a whole: Acute-phase and convalescent COVID-19 samples originated in the United States, Italy and Spain. PBMCs, B-cell-depleted T cells, or T cells were the source of the cDNA or gDNA that made up the material.

The germline gives CDR1 LGHDT, CDR2 YNNKEL (reference sequence). CDR3 size: 14 residues. Losses at the gene ends were 4 bases for V and 6 bases for J; bases not matched to a gene: 2. Original processing methods: Reference gene primer amplification yielded estimated nucleated cell counts. Method: immunoSEQ multiplex PCR; TCRdb's copy keeps in-frame clones and lacks some. The V and J calls and the clone size are those of that table, but D and trimming were determined from the DNA. The sample lists over 90,000 clones; 80% to 90% were seen once. The sequencing input was peripheral blood. This TCR was recovered from a woman in her fifties or sixties with acute or convalescent COVID-19. This chain joins TRBV3-1 (or the pseudogene TRBV3-2) and TRBJ2-1, with 11 bases lining up with TRBD2. The CDR3 loop reads CASSPLAGVNEQFF. The CDR3 region has the DNA TGTGCCAGCAGCCCACTAGCGGGAGTCAATGAGCAGTTCTTC.